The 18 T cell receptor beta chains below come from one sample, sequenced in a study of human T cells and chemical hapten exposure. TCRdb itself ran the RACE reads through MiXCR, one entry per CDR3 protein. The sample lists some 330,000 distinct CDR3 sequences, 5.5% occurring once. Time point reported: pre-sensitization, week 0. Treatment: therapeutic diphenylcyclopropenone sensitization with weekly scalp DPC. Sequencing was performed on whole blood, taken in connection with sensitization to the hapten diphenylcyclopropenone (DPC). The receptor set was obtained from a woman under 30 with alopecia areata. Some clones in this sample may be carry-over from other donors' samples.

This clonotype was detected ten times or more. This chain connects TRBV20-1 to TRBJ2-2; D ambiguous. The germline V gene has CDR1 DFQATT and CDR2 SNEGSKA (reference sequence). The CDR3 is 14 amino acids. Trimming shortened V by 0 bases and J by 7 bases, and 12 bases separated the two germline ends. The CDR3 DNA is TGCAGTGCTAGAGATCTATCAGTGGGCGGGGAGCTGTTTTTT. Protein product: CSARDLSVGGELFF.

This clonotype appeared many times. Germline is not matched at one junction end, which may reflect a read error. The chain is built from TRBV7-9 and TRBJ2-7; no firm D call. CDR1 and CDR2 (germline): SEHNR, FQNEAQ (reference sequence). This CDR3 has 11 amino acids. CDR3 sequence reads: CASSSSHEQYF. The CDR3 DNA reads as TGTGCCAGCAGCTCCTCCCACGAGCAGTACTTC.

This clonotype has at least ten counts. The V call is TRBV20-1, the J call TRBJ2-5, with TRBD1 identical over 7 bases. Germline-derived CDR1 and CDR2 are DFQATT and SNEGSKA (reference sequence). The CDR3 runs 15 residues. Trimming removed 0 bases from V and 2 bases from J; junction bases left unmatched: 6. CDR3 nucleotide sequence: TGCAGTGCTAGAGATCCGAACAGGGGACAAGAGACCCAGTACTTC. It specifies CSARDPNRGQETQYF.

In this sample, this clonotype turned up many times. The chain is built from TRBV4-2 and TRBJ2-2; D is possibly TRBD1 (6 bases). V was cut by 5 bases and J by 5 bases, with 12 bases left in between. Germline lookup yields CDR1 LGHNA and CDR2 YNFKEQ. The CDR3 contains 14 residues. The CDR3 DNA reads TGTGCCAGCAGCTCCAGGGGCCCGACCGGGGAGCTGTTTTTT. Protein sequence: CASSSRGPTGELFF.

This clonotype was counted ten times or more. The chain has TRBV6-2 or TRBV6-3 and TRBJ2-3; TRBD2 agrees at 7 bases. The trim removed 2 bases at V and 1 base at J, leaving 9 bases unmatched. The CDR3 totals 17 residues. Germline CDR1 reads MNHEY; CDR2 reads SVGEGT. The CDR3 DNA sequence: TGTGCCAGCAGTTACATCGGAGGACTAGGCCGCACAGATACGCAGTATTTT. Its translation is CASSYIGGLGRTDTQYF.

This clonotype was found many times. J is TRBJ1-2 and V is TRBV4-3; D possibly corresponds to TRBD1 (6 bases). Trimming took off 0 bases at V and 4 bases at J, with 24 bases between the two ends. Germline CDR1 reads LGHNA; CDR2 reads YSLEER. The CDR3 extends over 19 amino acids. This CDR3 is CASSQDIIGGVTPLYGYTF. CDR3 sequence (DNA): TGCGCCAGCAGCCAAGATATCATAGGGGGGGTCACCCCCCTCTATGGCTACACCTTC.

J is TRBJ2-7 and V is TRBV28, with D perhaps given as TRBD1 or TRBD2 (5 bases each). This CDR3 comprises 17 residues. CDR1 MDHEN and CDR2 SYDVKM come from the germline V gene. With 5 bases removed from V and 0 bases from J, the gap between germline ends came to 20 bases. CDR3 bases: TGTGCCAGCAGTCCCAATACGTGGGGGTTCAGCTCCTACGAGCAGTACTTC. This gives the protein CASSPNTWGFSSYEQYF.

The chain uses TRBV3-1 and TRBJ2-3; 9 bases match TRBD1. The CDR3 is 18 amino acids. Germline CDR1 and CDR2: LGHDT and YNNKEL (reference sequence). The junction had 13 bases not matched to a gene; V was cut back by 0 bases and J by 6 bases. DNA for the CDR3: TGTGCCAGCAGCCAAGACCGACAGGGGGATCTTCAGCGCGATACGCAGTATTTT. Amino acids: CASSQDRQGDLQRDTQYF.

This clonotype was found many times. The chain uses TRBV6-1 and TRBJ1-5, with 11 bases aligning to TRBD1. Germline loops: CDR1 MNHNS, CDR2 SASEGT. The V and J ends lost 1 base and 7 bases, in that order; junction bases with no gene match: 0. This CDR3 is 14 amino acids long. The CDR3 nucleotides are TGTGCCAGCAGTGAAGGGACAGGGGGCCAGCCCCAGCATTTT. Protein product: CASSEGTGGQPQHF.

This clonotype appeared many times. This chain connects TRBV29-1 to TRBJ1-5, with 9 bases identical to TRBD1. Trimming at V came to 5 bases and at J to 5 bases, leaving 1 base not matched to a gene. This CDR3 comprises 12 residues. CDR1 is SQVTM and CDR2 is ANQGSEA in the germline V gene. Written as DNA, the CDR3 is TGCAGCGTTCGACAGGGGGATCAGCCCCAGCATTTT. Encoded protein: CSVRQGDQPQHF.

Written as DNA, the CDR3 is TGCGCCAGCAGCCAAGGCACCAAACTACAAGGTATTATCGGTGGAAGCAGGGACGAGCAGTACTTC. This codes for CASSQGTKLQGIIGGSRDEQYF. This chain uses TRBV4-3 with TRBJ2-7; D might be TRBD1 (5 bases). The CDR3 loop spans 22 amino acids. Trimming left V 1 base short and J 5 bases short, with 36 bases between. Germline V gene lookup returns CDR1 LGHNA and CDR2 YSLEER.

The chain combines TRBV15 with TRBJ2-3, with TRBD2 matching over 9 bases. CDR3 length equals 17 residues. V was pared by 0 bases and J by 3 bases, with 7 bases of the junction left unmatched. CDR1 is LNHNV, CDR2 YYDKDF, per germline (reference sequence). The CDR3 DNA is TGTGCCACCAGCAGAGATCCGGGCGGGGGGGCAACAGATACGCAGTATTTT. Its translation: CATSRDPGGGATDTQYF.

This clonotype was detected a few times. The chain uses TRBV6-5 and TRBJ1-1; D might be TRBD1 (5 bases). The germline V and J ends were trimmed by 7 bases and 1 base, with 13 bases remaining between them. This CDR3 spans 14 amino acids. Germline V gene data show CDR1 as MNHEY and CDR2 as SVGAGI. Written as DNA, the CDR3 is TGTGCCAGCACCAACAGGCAGTCGAACACTGAAGCTTTCTTT. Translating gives CASTNRQSNTEAFF.

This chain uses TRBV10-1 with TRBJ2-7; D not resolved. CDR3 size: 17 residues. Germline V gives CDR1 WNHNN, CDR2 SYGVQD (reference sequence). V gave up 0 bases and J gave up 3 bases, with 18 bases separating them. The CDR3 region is CASSESMESMFLYEQYF. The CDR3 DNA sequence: TGCGCCAGCAGTGAGTCGATGGAGAGCATGTTTCTCTACGAGCAGTACTTC.

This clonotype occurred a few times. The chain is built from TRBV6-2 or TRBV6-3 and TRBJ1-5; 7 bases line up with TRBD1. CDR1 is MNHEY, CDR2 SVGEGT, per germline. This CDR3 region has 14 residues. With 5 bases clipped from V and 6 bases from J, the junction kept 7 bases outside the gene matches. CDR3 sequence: CASSPDRAVQPQHF. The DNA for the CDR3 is TGTGCCAGCAGTCCTGACAGGGCTGTTCAGCCCCAGCATTTT.

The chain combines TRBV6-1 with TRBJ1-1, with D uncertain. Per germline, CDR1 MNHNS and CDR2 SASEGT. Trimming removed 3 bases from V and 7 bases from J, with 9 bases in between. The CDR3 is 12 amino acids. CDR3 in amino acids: CASSDLHYEAFF. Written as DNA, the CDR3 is TGTGCCAGCAGTGATCTGCACTATGAAGCTTTCTTT.

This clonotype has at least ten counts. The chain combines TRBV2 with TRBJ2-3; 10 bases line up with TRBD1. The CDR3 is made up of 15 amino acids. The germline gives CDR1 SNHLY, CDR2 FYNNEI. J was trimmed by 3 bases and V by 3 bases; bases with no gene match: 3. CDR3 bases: TGTGCCAGCAGTGACGGGACAGGGGTGACAGATACGCAGTATTTT. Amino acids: CASSDGTGVTDTQYF.

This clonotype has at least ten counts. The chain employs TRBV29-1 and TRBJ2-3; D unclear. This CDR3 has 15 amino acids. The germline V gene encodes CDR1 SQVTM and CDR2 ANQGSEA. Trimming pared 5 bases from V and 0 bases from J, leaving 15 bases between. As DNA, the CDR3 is TGCAGCGTTAACCCCCCGAGCGCCAGCACAGATACGCAGTATTTT. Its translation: CSVNPPSASTDTQYF.